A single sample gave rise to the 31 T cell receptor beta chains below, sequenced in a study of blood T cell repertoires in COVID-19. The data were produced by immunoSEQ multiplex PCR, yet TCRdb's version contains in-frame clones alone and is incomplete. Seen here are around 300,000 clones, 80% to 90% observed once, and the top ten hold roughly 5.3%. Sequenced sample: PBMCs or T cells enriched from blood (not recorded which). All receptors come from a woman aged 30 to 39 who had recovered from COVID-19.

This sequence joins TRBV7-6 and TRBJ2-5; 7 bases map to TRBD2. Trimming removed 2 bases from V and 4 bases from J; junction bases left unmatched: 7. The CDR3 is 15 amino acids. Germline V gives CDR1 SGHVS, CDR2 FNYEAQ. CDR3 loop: CASSLRVPGGETQYF. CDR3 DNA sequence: TGTGCCAGCAGCTTAAGGGTCCCGGGGGGAGAGACCCAGTACTTC.

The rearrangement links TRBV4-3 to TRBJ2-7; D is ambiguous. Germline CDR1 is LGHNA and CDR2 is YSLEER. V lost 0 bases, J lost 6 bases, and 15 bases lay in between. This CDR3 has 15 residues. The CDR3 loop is CASSQDFRQAGEQYF. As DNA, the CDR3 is TGCGCCAGCAGCCAAGATTTTCGGCAGGCCGGCGAGCAGTACTTC.

This CDR3 is CASSQGQYTEAFF. CDR3 nucleotide sequence: TGTGCCAGCAGCCAGGGACAGTACACTGAAGCTTTCTTT. This chain links TRBV7-8 with TRBJ1-1, with 7 nucleotides matching TRBD1. The V and J ends lost 5 bases and 3 bases, in that order; junction bases with no gene match: 3. Germline CDR1 reads SGHVS; CDR2 reads FQNEAQ. The CDR3 runs 13 residues.

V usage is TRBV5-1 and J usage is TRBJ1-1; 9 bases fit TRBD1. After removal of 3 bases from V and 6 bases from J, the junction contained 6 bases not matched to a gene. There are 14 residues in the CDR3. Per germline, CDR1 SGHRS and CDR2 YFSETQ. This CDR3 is CASSSRQGGAEAFF. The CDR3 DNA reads TGCGCCAGCAGCTCCAGACAGGGGGGTGCTGAAGCTTTCTTT.

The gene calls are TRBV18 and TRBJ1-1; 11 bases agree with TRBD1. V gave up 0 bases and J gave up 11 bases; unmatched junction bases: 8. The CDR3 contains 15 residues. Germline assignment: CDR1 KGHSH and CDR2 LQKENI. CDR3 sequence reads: CASSPPGTGGNDAFF. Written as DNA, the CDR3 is TGTGCCAGCTCACCACCCGGGACAGGGGGAAATGACGCTTTCTTT.

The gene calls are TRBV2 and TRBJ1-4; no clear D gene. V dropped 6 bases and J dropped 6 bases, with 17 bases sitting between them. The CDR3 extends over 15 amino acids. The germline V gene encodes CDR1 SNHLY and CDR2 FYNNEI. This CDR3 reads CASSDLGPRDEKLFF. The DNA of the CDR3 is TGTGCCAGCAGCGACCTTGGACCGAGGGATGAAAAACTGTTTTTT.

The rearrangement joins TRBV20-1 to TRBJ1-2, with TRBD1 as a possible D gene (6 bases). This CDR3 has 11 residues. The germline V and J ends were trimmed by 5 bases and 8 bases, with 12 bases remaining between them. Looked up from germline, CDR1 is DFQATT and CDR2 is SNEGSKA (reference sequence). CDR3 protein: CSAFRGGGYTF. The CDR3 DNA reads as TGCAGTGCTTTTAGGGGGGGAGGCTACACCTTC.

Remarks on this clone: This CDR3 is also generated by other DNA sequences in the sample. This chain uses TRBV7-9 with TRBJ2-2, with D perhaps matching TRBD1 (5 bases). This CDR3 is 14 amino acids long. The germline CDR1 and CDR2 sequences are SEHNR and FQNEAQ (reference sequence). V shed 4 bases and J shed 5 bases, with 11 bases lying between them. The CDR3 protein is CASSSQGGTGELFF. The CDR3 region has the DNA TGTGCCAGCAGCTCCCAGGGTGGGACCGGGGAGCTGTTTTTT.

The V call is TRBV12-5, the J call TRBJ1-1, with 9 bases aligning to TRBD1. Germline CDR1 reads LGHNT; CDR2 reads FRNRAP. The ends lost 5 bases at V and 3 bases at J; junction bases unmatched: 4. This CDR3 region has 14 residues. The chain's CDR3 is CASGARDRDTEAFF. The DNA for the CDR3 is TGTGCTAGTGGTGCCCGGGACAGGGACACTGAAGCTTTCTTT.

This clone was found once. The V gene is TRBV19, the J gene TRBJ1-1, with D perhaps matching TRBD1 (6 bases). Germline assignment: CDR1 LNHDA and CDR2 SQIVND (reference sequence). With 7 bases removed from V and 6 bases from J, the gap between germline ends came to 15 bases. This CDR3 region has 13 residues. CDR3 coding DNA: TGTGCCAGTATGACGAGGGGGACCTCTGAAGCTTTCTTT. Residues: CASMTRGTSEAFF.

The CDR3 here is CASSLLRGEKLFF. In DNA form, the CDR3 reads TGTGCCAGCAGTTTGTTACGGGGTGAAAAACTGTTTTTT. The chain is built from TRBV28 and TRBJ1-4, with D uncertain. The V end lost 3 bases, the J end lost 7 bases, and 9 bases lay between the germline ends. Germline V lookup: CDR1 MDHEN, CDR2 SYDVKM. The CDR3 is made up of 13 amino acids.

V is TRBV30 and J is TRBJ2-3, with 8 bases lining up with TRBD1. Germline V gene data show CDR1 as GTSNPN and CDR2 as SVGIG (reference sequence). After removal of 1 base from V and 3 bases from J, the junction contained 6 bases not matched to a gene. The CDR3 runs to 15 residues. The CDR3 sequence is CAWSAAGGLTDTQYF. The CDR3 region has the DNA TGTGCCTGGAGTGCAGCAGGGGGCCTTACAGATACGCAGTATTTT.

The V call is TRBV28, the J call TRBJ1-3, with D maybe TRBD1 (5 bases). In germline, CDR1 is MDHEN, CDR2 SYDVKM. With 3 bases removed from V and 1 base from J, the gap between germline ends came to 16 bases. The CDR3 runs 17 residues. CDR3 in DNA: TGTGCCAGCAGTTTGGGGGGAGCGAAAAGGTCTGGAAACACCATATATTTT. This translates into CASSLGGAKRSGNTIYF. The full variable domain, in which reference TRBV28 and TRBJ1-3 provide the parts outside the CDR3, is DVKVTQSSRYLVKRTGEKVFLECVQDMDHENMFWYRQDPGLGLRLIYFSYDVKMKEKGDIPEGYSVSREKKERFSLILESASTNQTSMYLCASSLGGAKRSGNTIYFGEGSWLTVV.

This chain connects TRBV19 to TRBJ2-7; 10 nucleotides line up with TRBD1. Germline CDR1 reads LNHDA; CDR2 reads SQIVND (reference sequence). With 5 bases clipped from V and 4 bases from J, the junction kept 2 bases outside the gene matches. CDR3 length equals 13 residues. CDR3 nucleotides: TGTGCCAGTAGTGCGGGACAGGGGTACGAGCAGTACTTC. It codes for CASSAGQGYEQYF.

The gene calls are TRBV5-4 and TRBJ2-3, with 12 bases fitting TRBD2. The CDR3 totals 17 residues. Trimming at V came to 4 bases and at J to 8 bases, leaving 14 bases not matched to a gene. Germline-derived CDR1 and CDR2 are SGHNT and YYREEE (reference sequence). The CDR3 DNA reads TGTGCCAGCAGCCCCACCTCTAGCGGGGGGGTGCCTGGTACGCAGTATTTT. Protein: CASSPTSSGGVPGTQYF.

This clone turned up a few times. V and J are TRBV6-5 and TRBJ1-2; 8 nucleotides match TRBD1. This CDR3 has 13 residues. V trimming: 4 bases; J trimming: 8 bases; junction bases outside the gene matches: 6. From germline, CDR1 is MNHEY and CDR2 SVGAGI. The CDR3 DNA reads TGTGCCAGCAGTTTCCCCGGGACAGGCGGCTACACCTTC. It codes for CASSFPGTGGYTF.

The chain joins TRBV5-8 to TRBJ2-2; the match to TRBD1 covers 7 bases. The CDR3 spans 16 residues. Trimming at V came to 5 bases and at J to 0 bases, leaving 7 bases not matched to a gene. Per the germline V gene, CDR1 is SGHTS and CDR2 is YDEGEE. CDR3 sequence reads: CASRYYRGPNTGELFF. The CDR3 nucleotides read TGTGCCAGCAGATATTACAGGGGCCCGAACACCGGGGAGCTGTTTTTT.

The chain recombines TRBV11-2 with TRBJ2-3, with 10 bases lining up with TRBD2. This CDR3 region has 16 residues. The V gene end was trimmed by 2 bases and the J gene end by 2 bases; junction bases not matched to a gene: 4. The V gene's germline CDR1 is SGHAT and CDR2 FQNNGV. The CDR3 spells CASSLQSGGATDTQYF. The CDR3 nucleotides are TGTGCCAGCAGCTTACAAAGCGGGGGGGCCACAGATACGCAGTATTTT.

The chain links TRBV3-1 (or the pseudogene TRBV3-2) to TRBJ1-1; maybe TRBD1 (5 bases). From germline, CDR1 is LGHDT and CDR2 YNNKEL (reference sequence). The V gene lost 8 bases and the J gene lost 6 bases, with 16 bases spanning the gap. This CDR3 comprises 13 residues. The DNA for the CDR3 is TGTGCCAGCCGGGCAGGGCTGATCGCTGAAGCTTTCTTT. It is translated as CASRAGLIAEAFF.

CDR3 residues: CASSQTSGSDTQYF. In DNA form, the CDR3 reads TGTGCCAGCAGCCAGACTAGCGGGTCAGATACGCAGTATTTT. The rearrangement links TRBV3-1 (or the pseudogene TRBV3-2) to TRBJ2-3, with TRBD2 matching 10 bases. CDR3 length: 14 residues. CDR1 and CDR2 from the germline V gene are LGHDT and YNNKEL (reference sequence). V trimming: 3 bases; J trimming: 4 bases; junction bases outside the gene matches: 1.

CDR3 DNA: TGTGCCAGCAGCTTAGGGGACAGGGAAGAGACCCAGTACTTC. The encoded protein is CASSLGDREETQYF. This chain links TRBV7-8 with TRBJ2-5; 9 positions agree with TRBD1. Germline CDR1 SGHVS, CDR2 FQNEAQ. The ends lost 1 base at V and 3 bases at J; junction bases unmatched: 0. CDR3 length: 14 amino acids.

The CDR3 DNA reads as TGTGCCAGCAGTTACGTGGCGGGGGGACTGTACTTC. Protein sequence: CASSYVAGGLYF. The V call is TRBV6-6, the J call TRBJ2-7, with 8 positions matching TRBD2. Unmatched junction bases numbered 6, after V lost 2 bases and J lost 12 bases. Germline lookup yields CDR1 MNHNY and CDR2 SVGAGI (reference sequence). The CDR3 has 12 residues.

The CDR3 region is CASSQLGQPNPSGNTIYF. The CDR3, as DNA: TGTGCCAGCAGCCAACTGGGACAACCCAACCCCTCTGGAAACACCATATATTTT. The chain combines TRBV4-2 with TRBJ1-3; D is perhaps TRBD1 (6 bases). This CDR3 comprises 18 residues. Germline V CDR1 and CDR2: LGHNA, YNFKEQ. Trimming cost V 2 bases and J 0 bases, with 17 bases left between them.

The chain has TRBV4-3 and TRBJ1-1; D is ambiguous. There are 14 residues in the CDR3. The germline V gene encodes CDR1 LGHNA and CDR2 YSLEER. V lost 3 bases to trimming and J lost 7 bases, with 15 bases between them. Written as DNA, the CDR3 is TGCGCCAGCAGCCAGCAACTTACAGACGGTGAAGCTTTCTTT. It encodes CASSQQLTDGEAFF.

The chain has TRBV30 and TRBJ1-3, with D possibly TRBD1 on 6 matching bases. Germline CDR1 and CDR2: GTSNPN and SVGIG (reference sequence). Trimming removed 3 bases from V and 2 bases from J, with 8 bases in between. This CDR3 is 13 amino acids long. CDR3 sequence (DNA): TGTGCCTGGAGCTACAGGGCTGGAAACACCATATATTTT. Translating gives CAWSYRAGNTIYF.

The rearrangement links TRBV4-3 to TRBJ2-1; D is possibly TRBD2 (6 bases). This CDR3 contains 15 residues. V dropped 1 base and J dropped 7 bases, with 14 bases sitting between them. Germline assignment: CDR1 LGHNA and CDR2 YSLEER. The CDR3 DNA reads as TGCGCCAGCAGCCAAGCTGGGACTCTTTGGAATGAGCAGTTCTTC. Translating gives CASSQAGTLWNEQFF.

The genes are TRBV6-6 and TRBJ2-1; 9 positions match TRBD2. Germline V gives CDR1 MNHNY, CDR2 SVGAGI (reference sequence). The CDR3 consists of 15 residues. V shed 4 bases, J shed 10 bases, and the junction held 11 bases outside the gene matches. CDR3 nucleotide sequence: TGTGCCAGCAGTTCGTCTAGCGGGGTACAGGGGGAGCAGTTCTTC. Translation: CASSSSSGVQGEQFF.

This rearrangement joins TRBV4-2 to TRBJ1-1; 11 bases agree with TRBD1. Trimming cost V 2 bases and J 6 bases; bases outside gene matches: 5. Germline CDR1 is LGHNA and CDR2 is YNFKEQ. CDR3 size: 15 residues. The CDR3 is CASSQLGTGGPEAFF. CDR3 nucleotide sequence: TGTGCCAGCAGCCAACTCGGGACAGGGGGTCCTGAAGCTTTCTTT.

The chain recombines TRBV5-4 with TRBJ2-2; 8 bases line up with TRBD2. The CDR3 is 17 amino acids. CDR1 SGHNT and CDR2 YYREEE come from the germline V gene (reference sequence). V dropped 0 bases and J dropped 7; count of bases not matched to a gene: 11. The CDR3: CASSLGGAGGKVGELFF. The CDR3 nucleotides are TGTGCCAGCAGCTTGGGTGGCGCGGGGGGCAAGGTCGGGGAGCTGTTTTTT.

The CDR3 sequence: CAWSVGQGLETQYF. As DNA, the CDR3 is TGTGCCTGGAGTGTCGGGCAGGGACTAGAGACCCAGTACTTC. V and J are TRBV30 and TRBJ2-5; possibly TRBD2 for D (6 bases). The CDR3 is made up of 14 amino acids. V dropped 0 bases and J dropped 4 bases, with 12 bases sitting between them. Germline assignment: CDR1 GTSNPN and CDR2 SVGIG (reference sequence).

The DNA of the CDR3 is TGTGCCAGCAGTGGCGATCGAGGGAGGGGAATGGGAAATGAGCAGTTCTTC. Protein: CASSGDRGRGMGNEQFF. V is TRBV28 and J is TRBJ2-1; 7 positions agree with TRBD2. Trimming at V came to 5 bases and at J to 7 bases, leaving 17 bases not matched to a gene. In germline, CDR1 is MDHEN, CDR2 SYDVKM. This CDR3 has 17 residues. The full variable domain, completed using reference TRBV28 and TRBJ2-1, is DVKVTQSSRYLVKRTGEKVFLECVQDMDHENMFWYRQDPGLGLRLIYFSYDVKMKEKGDIPEGYSVSREKKERFSLILESASTNQTSMYLCASSGDRGRGMGNEQFFGPGTRLTVL.